This passage covers 4 T cell receptor beta chains from one sample sequenced in a study of T-cell reconstitution after alpha-beta-depleted transplantation in children. A TCRbeta library incorporating unique molecular identifiers was prepared. TCRdb analysed the PCR reads with MiXCR anew, one entry per CDR3 protein. Among around 100,000 distinct CDR3 sequences listed, 4.5% to 7.5% were seen once. The sample in question was PBMCs, mostly from graft donor cells, obtained 60 days after TCRalphabeta/CD19-depleted stem cell transplant. The receptor source for this set is a female patient younger than 10 who had a stem cell transplant for Fanconi anemia, so the T cells may come from the graft donor.

This clonotype has a count of ten or more. The genes are TRBV12-3 or TRBV12-4 and TRBJ1-6; D ambiguous. The CDR3 has 15 residues. Trimming stripped 7 bases from V and 8 bases from J, with 18 bases between. DNA for the CDR3: TGTGCCAGCACCCTCGCGGAGACGGACGATTCACCCCTCCACTTT. It translates to CASTLAETDDSPLHF.

In this sample, this clonotype turned up many times. The V call is TRBV6-1, the J call TRBJ1-2; D unresolved. The CDR3 sequence is 13 residues long. Germline values: CDR1 MNHNS, CDR2 SASEGT. V was pared by 1 base and J by 3 bases, with 6 bases between. The CDR3 DNA follows: TGTGCCAGCAGTGAAGACGGAGACTATGGCTACACCTTC. Its protein product is CASSEDGDYGYTF.

This clonotype was counted many times. This sequence joins TRBV20-1 and TRBJ2-7, with 12 bases identical to TRBD2. CDR1 is DFQATT and CDR2 is SNEGSKA in the germline V gene (reference sequence). This CDR3 is built from 16 residues. J was trimmed by 0 bases and V by 6 bases; bases with no gene match: 9. CDR3 sequence: CSALAGGRLSSYEQYF. The CDR3 DNA reads as TGCAGTGCCCTAGCGGGGGGGCGTTTAAGCTCCTACGAGCAGTACTTC.

This clonotype was observed a few times. The CDR3 region is CASSPTSIGRQFF. In DNA, the CDR3 is TGTGCCAGCAGCCCCACTAGCATCGGGAGGCAGTTCTTC. The J gene is TRBJ2-1, the V gene TRBV28; TRBD2 might be the D (6 bases). The CDR3 length is 13 residues. Trimming stripped 6 bases from V and 12 bases from J, with 18 bases between. Germline CDR1 and CDR2: MDHEN and SYDVKM.